Listed here is a single T cell receptor beta chain. The investigators reverse transcribed all of the isolated RNA, so they sequenced expressed TCRB transcripts. Method: immunoSEQ multiplex PCR; TCRdb's copy keeps in-frame clones and lacks some. The top ten hold roughly 2% of the sample, which has 30,000 to 40,000 clones, around 60% seen once. The entry originates in a study of beta chain features in type 1 diabetes. Sampling consisted of one heparinised blood draw per donor, averaging approximately 100 mL. The germline V gene has CDR1 SNHLY and CDR2 FYNNEI. This CDR3 has 17 amino acids. The V gene end was trimmed by 5 bases and the J gene end by 7 bases; junction bases not matched to a gene: 10.

The sequencing sample was made of Tregs from blood. This sequence originates from a woman in her twenties or thirties in good health. The chain links TRBV2 to TRBJ1-6; TRBD1 agrees at 11 bases. CDR3 sequence reads: CASSRLSGTGGNSPLHF. In DNA form, the CDR3 reads TGTGCCAGCAGTCGTTTATCCGGGACAGGGGGAAATTCACCCCTCCACTTT. Full variable domain (rest looked up from reference TRBV2 and TRBJ1-6): EPEVTQTPSHQVTQMGQEVILRCVPISNHLYFYWYRQILGQKVEFLVSFYNNEISEKSEIFDDQFSVERPDGSNFTLKIRSTKLEDSAMYFCASSRLSGTGGNSPLHFGNGTRLTVT.